These 8 T cell receptor beta chains share one sample of origin, sequenced in a study of cytomegalovirus exposure and HLA in healthy donors. The PCR had 60 Vbeta and 13 Jbeta primers. TCRdb's copy holds only in-frame clones and misses some; the assay was immunoSEQ multiplex PCR. Counted here are around 99,000 clones, about 74% occurring once; the ten biggest clones make up 14%. The sample was PBMCs. Every receptor here comes from a woman between 35 and 50 years old in good health and CMV-seropositive.

The chain employs TRBV18 and TRBJ1-4; TRBD1 matches at 8 bases. The germline CDR1 and CDR2 sequences are KGHSH and LQKENI. The CDR3 has 15 amino acids. V lost 2 bases and J lost 7; bases outside the gene matches: 6. CDR3 loop: CASSPGSGGIEKLFF. The CDR3 DNA follows: TGTGCCAGCTCACCAGGCTCAGGGGGCATTGAAAAACTGTTTTTT.

The chain joins TRBV5-1 to TRBJ2-2, with 7 bases that match TRBD1. Losses at the gene ends were 2 bases for V and 6 bases for J; bases not matched to a gene: 1. The V gene's germline CDR1 is SGHRS and CDR2 YFSETQ. This CDR3 spans 13 amino acids. The CDR3 nucleotides read TGCGCCAGCAGCTTCGACAGGGCCGGGGAGCTGTTTTTT. Its protein is CASSFDRAGELFF.

V and J are TRBV10-2 and TRBJ2-7, with D perhaps TRBD1 (6 bases). The CDR3 totals 13 residues. V was clipped by 3 bases and J by 7 bases, with 13 bases between them. Germline CDR1 reads WSHSY; CDR2 reads SAAADI. The CDR3 region is CASSEGQTWEQYF. CDR3 bases: TGCGCCAGCAGTGAAGGACAGACCTGGGAGCAGTACTTC.

V usage is TRBV7-8 and J usage is TRBJ2-3; D may be TRBD2 (5 bases). V was clipped by 0 bases and J by 7 bases, with 11 bases between them. The CDR3 runs 14 residues. Germline V gives CDR1 SGHVS, CDR2 FQNEAQ. CDR3 sequence (DNA): TGTGCCAGCAGCTTAGCAATCCCGGGGAATACGCAGTATTTT. It codes for CASSLAIPGNTQYF.

This chain links TRBV9 with TRBJ2-3; D perhaps matches TRBD2 (7 bases). The CDR3 has 16 residues. V shed 1 base and J shed 0 bases, with 12 bases lying between them. CDR1 and CDR2 from the germline V gene are SGDLS and YYNGEE. The CDR3 region is CASSVRGGGSTDTQYF. As DNA, the CDR3 is TGTGCCAGCAGCGTAAGAGGGGGGGGGAGCACAGATACGCAGTATTTT.

This chain uses TRBV5-6 with TRBJ2-5, with D unclear. Per germline, CDR1 SGHDT and CDR2 YYEEEE. Trimming left V 4 bases short and J 5 bases short, with 12 bases between. CDR3 length: 13 amino acids. The CDR3 sequence is CASSGGVWETQYF. CDR3 bases: TGTGCCAGCAGCGGCGGAGTTTGGGAGACCCAGTACTTC.

This clone was found a few times. The rearrangement links TRBV5-1 to TRBJ2-5; 9 positions agree with TRBD1. J gave up 5 bases and V 3 bases, and 5 bases lay outside the gene matches. CDR1 and CDR2 (germline): SGHRS, YFSETQ. This CDR3 has 14 amino acids. The CDR3 coding sequence is TGCGCCAGCAGCTCCCTACAGGGGGCTGAGACCCAGTACTTC. It encodes CASSSLQGAETQYF.

This chain links TRBV7-8 with TRBJ2-7; D remains ambiguous. V was clipped by 7 bases and J by 2 bases, with 12 bases between them. The CDR3 length is 13 residues. Germline V gene lookup returns CDR1 SGHVS and CDR2 FQNEAQ. CDR3 in amino acids: CASNRNGAYEQYF. The CDR3 coding sequence is TGTGCCAGCAACCGAAACGGTGCCTACGAGCAGTACTTC.